These 10 T cell receptor delta chains originate from one sample sequenced in a study of Vδ1+ human thymocytes. Their antigens are not known. Study-level points and caveats: Thymic TRG and TRD repertoires appeared highly polyclonal.

Extracted RNA was reverse transcribed into cDNA. The CDR3 regions were amplified by multiplex PCR from V-gene primers to a constant-region primer. TCRdb re-called the multiplex PCR reads via CATT. The table shows around 19,000 delta-chain clones, with roughly 8% occurring only once. The material sequenced was Vdelta1+ gamma-delta thymocytes from the thymus. Stated subset: FACS-sorted CD3+ TCRalphabeta- TCRVdelta1+ TCRVdelta2- thymocytes. The receptor set was obtained from a child younger than two who had congenital heart surgery.

The rearrangement joins TRDV1 to TRDJ1; no firm D call. Germline V lookup: CDR1 TSWWSYY, CDR2 QGS. This CDR3 spans 14 amino acids. V was pared by 8 bases and J by 2 bases, with 15 bases between. CDR3 nucleotide sequence: TGTGCTCTTTCCCGCCCCGTCATTACCGATAAACTCATCTTT. It encodes CALSRPVITDKLIF.

This chain links TRDV1 with TRDJ1; 7 nucleotides line up with TRDD3. The CDR3 covers 18 residues. Germline V CDR1 and CDR2: TSWWSYY, QGS. With V trimmed by 4 bases and J by 0 bases, 14 bases remained unmatched. DNA for the CDR3: TGTGCTCTTGGGGCGCGTCTTGGGGCTGGGGGCCACACCGATAAACTCATCTTT. This codes for CALGARLGAGGHTDKLIF.

This sequence joins TRDV1 and TRDJ1, with 9 bases lining up with TRDD3. No J segment appears in TCRdb, so it was assigned here by matching the sequence to germline. Germline V gene data show CDR1 as TSWWSYY and CDR2 as QGS. The length of the CDR3 is 20 residues. V was pared by 1 base and J by 0 bases, with 15 bases of the junction left unmatched. The CDR3 region is CALGEPPTVLGDLYTDKLIF. The CDR3 nucleotides read TGTGCTCTTGGGGAACCCCCCACAGTACTGGGGGACCTGTACACCGATAAACTCATCTTT.

This clone was picked up a small number of times. The chain couples TRDV1 to TRDJ1; a weak D match, TRDD3 (6 bases). This CDR3 is built from 21 residues. CDR1 TSWWSYY and CDR2 QGS come from the germline V gene. Trimming took off 4 bases at V and 0 bases at J, with 30 bases between the two ends. The CDR3 loop reads CALGGPDVHDPLLGDTDKLIF. For the CDR3, the DNA is TGTGCTCTTGGGGGCCCAGATGTTCACGATCCTCTACTGGGAGACACCGATAAACTCATCTTT.

A note on this clone: Mismatch with germline at one junction end may stem from a read error. The sample holds other DNA sequences that translate to the same CDR3. The genes are TRDV2 and TRDJ2, with 9 positions matching TRDD2. Germline CDR1 GEAIGNYY, CDR2 EKD. The CDR3 runs to 19 residues. The CDR3 spells CACDTPFLLGGNLTAQLFF. The CDR3 nucleotides read TGTGCCTGCGACACCCCCTTCCTACTCGGGGGGAATTTGACAGCACAACTCTTCTTT.

This clone showed up just a few times. The gene calls are TRDV1 and TRDJ1, with D possibly matching TRDD2 (6 bases). This CDR3 is 19 amino acids long. In germline, CDR1 is TSWWSYY, CDR2 QGS. Trimming took 9 bases from V and 0 from J, leaving 29 bases between them. CDR3 bases: TGTGCTCTCAGCCTTCCCGGGGTACCCGGGGGGCTCTACACCGATAAACTCATCTTT. This gives the protein CALSLPGVPGGLYTDKLIF.

This clone has a handful of counts. The chain uses TRDV1 and TRDJ1; 10 bases fit TRDD3. Losses at the gene ends were 2 bases for V and 3 bases for J; bases not matched to a gene: 0. The CDR3 has 14 amino acids. Germline loops: CDR1 TSWWSYY, CDR2 QGS. DNA for the CDR3: TGTGCTCTTGGGGAAGGGGGATACGCCGATAAACTCATCTTT. This gives the protein CALGEGGYADKLIF.

The V gene is TRDV2, the J gene TRDJ1; a weak D match, TRDD3 (6 bases). Trimming removed 1 base at V and 0 bases at J, with 11 bases between. The CDR3 spans 15 residues. Germline lookup yields CDR1 GEAIGNYY and CDR2 EKD. CDR3 loop: CACDTGDPYTDKLIF. CDR3 DNA sequence: TGTGCCTGTGACACGGGGGACCCGTACACCGATAAACTCATCTTT.

This clone was observed a handful of times. J is TRDJ1 and V is TRDV1, with TRDD3 matching 12 bases. This CDR3 has 23 residues. V was pared by 2 bases and J by 2 bases, with 24 bases of the junction left unmatched. The germline CDR1 and CDR2 sequences are TSWWSYY and QGS. The CDR3: CALGEVSAWELLGDTRSTDKLIF. The CDR3 nucleotides read TGTGCTCTTGGGGAAGTTTCGGCTTGGGAGTTACTGGGGGATACCCGTAGTACCGATAAACTCATCTTT.

The gene calls are TRDV1 and TRDJ1; 8 bases are shared with TRDD3. Matching the DNA to germline supplied the J gene, which TCRdb does not give. CDR1 TSWWSYY and CDR2 QGS come from the germline V gene. The CDR3 runs 18 residues. Losses at the gene ends were 4 bases for V and 0 bases for J; bases not matched to a gene: 13. This CDR3 is CALGGGLHWGFYTDKLIF. In nucleotides, the CDR3 is TGTGCTCTTGGGGGGGGACTCCACTGGGGGTTCTACACCGATAAACTCATCTTT.